The 27 T cell receptor beta chains below were found in one sample sequenced in a study of technical replicates of blood from a handful of donors. Profiled with immunoSEQ multiplex PCR; TCRdb holds only in-frame clones, not every one. The sample lists around 71,000 clones, roughly 92% seen once, with 0.41% in the top ten. The sequenced material came from T cells isolated from PBMCs. The receptor set was obtained from a human donor in good health.

This chain connects TRBV2 to TRBJ2-5; TRBD2 matches at 9 bases. Germline-derived CDR1 and CDR2 are SNHLY and FYNNEI. The CDR3 extends over 13 amino acids. V lost 4 bases, J lost 3 bases, and 0 bases stayed unmatched. The CDR3 loop is CASSGTSEETQYF. The CDR3 DNA is TGTGCCAGCAGTGGGACTAGCGAAGAGACCCAGTACTTC.

The count of this clone is one. The rearrangement joins TRBV6-5 to TRBJ1-5; D unresolved. Germline V gives CDR1 MNHEY, CDR2 SVGAGI. The CDR3 has 14 amino acids. V was trimmed by 0 bases and J by 1 base, leaving 4 bases between them. Written as DNA, the CDR3 is TGTGCCAGCAGTTACTCTGGCAGCAATCAGCCCCAGCATTTT. This gives the protein CASSYSGSNQPQHF.

The chain employs TRBV7-9 and TRBJ1-4; 10 bases match TRBD1. The CDR3 spans 15 residues. Germline CDR1 reads SEHNR; CDR2 reads FQNEAQ (reference sequence). Trimming removed 6 bases from V and 8 bases from J; junction bases left unmatched: 9. This CDR3 is CASSQIRDRGEKLFF. In DNA, the CDR3 is TGTGCCAGCAGTCAAATCCGGGACAGGGGCGAAAAACTGTTTTTT.

The genes are TRBV5-1 and TRBJ1-2; 7 bases map to TRBD1. The J segment lost 5 bases and the V segment lost 3 bases, leaving 1 base of the junction unmatched. Germline V gives CDR1 SGHRS, CDR2 YFSETQ. The CDR3 is 12 residues long. The DNA of the CDR3 is TGCGCCAGCAGCTCGGGACAGTATGGCTACACCTTC. Translation gives CASSSGQYGYTF.

The genes are TRBV7-2 and TRBJ1-1; possible D gene TRBD1, 6 bases. Trimming left V 4 bases short and J 0 bases short, with 12 bases between. This CDR3 is 15 amino acids long. Germline V lookup: CDR1 SGHTA, CDR2 FQGNSA. CDR3 bases: TGTGCCAGCAGCTCAGGGGTCCGCATGAACACTGAAGCTTTCTTT. It specifies CASSSGVRMNTEAFF.

The chain is built from TRBV5-1 and TRBJ2-2; TRBD1 matches 8 bases. Germline CDR1 SGHRS, CDR2 YFSETQ. Trimming took 3 bases from V and 0 from J; bases not matched to a gene: 1. This CDR3 is built from 15 residues. The CDR3: CASSWTGPNTGELFF. CDR3 DNA sequence: TGCGCCAGCAGCTGGACAGGGCCGAACACCGGGGAGCTGTTTTTT.

The chain recombines TRBV28 with TRBJ1-2; D is unclear. Germline loops: CDR1 MDHEN, CDR2 SYDVKM. V lost 5 bases and J 10 bases, leaving 5 bases between the germline ends. There are 9 residues in the CDR3. The CDR3 region is CASSPYYTF. The DNA of the CDR3 is TGTGCCAGCAGTCCGTACTACACCTTC.

The V gene is TRBV6-5, the J gene TRBJ1-1; D is possibly TRBD1 (6 bases). Per the germline V gene, CDR1 is MNHEY and CDR2 is SVGAGI. V lost 4 bases, J lost 2 bases, and 8 bases lay in between. This CDR3 region has 13 residues. CDR3 amino acids: CASSSTGNTEAFF. The CDR3 bases are TGTGCCAGCAGTTCGACAGGCAACACTGAAGCTTTCTTT.

The chain links TRBV28 to TRBJ2-5; a possible D gene is TRBD2 (6 bases). V was clipped by 5 bases and J by 0 bases, with 10 bases between them. This CDR3 is 14 amino acids long. CDR1 is MDHEN, CDR2 SYDVKM, per germline. The DNA for the CDR3 is TGTGCCAGCAGTCCCCGGGACTACCAAGAGACCCAGTACTTC. Translating it yields CASSPRDYQETQYF.

The J gene is TRBJ2-7, the V gene TRBV4-1, with 9 nucleotides matching TRBD1. CDR3 length: 15 residues. Germline V lookup: CDR1 MGHRA, CDR2 YSYEKL. V lost 3 bases and J lost 0; bases outside the gene matches: 3. The DNA for the CDR3 is TGCGCCAGCAGCCAGGAGGGACAGGGCTCCTACGAGCAGTACTTC. Encoded protein: CASSQEGQGSYEQYF.

The rearrangement links TRBV5-8 to TRBJ1-5, with D possibly TRBD1 on 5 matching bases. Germline V gene lookup returns CDR1 SGHTS and CDR2 YDEGEE. V was shortened by 0 bases and J by 0 bases, with 13 bases between the two germline ends. The CDR3 runs to 17 residues. CDR3 region: CASSLARAGISNQPQHF. CDR3 nucleotides: TGTGCCAGCAGCTTGGCCAGGGCAGGGATTAGCAATCAGCCCCAGCATTTT.

The gene calls are TRBV7-2 and TRBJ1-5; maybe TRBD1 (5 bases). Between the trimmed V and J ends, which lost 7 bases and 4 bases, there was a span of 17 bases. This CDR3 is built from 15 residues. Germline V CDR1 and CDR2: SGHTA, FQGNSA. CDR3 DNA sequence: TGTGCCAGCACCATCGCAGGGTTATGGAATCAGCCCCAGCATTTT. Its protein is CASTIAGLWNQPQHF.

This clone has only one observation. The chain carries TRBV5-1 and TRBJ2-7, with 9 bases identical to TRBD1. The CDR3 loop spans 19 amino acids. With V trimmed by 3 bases and J by 0 bases, 16 bases remained unmatched. Germline V gene lookup returns CDR1 SGHRS and CDR2 YFSETQ. The CDR3 nucleotides are TGCGCCAGCAGCTCAACAGGGGGCCAAACCTATGGAAGCTCCTACGAGCAGTACTTC. This translates into CASSSTGGQTYGSSYEQYF.

This rearrangement joins TRBV20-1 to TRBJ2-7; D not certain. Trimming removed 3 bases from V and 3 bases from J, with 6 bases in between. This CDR3 is built from 11 residues. CDR1 DFQATT and CDR2 SNEGSKA come from the germline V gene (reference sequence). CDR3 bases: TGCAGTGCTAGCTACTTCTACGAGCAGTACTTC. It specifies CSASYFYEQYF.

The chain carries TRBV11-3 and TRBJ2-7; TRBD1 aligns across 7 bases. Trimming removed 5 bases from V and 2 bases from J; junction bases left unmatched: 6. This CDR3 has 14 amino acids. CDR1 SGHNT and CDR2 YENEEA come from the germline V gene. CDR3 protein: CASSPPDRPYEQYF. Here the CDR3 DNA reads TGTGCCAGCAGCCCCCCGGACAGGCCCTACGAGCAGTACTTC.

The genes are TRBV11-2 and TRBJ2-1; tentatively, D is TRBD1 (5 bases). The CDR3 length is 15 residues. Germline V lookup: CDR1 SGHAT, CDR2 FQNNGV. Between the trimmed V and J ends, which lost 0 bases and 7 bases, there was a span of 13 bases. CDR3: CASSLEVVGENEQFF. The CDR3 DNA sequence: TGTGCCAGCAGCTTAGAGGTGGTAGGGGAAAATGAGCAGTTCTTC. Full variable domain (outside the CDR3, taken from reference TRBV11-2 and TRBJ2-1): EAGVAQSPRYKIIEKRQSVAFWCNPISGHATLYWYQQILGQGPKLLIQFQNNGVVDDSQLPKDRFSAERLKGVDSTLKIQPAKLEDSAVYLCASSLEVVGENEQFFGPGTRLTVL.

V is TRBV2 and J is TRBJ1-4, with D unresolved. Per germline, CDR1 SNHLY and CDR2 FYNNEI. CDR3 size: 14 residues. Trimming took off 6 bases at V and 8 bases at J, with 16 bases between the two ends. CDR3 DNA sequence: TGTGCCAGCAGGGTCTGGGCAGAAAACGAAAAACTGTTTTTT. Translation gives CASRVWAENEKLFF.

The rearrangement uses TRBV30 and TRBJ1-1; D unclear. V was shortened by 0 bases and J by 2 bases, with 7 bases between the two germline ends. CDR1 and CDR2 (germline): GTSNPN, SVGIG (reference sequence). The CDR3 contains 13 residues. The CDR3 spells CAWSVTVNTEAFF. The CDR3 DNA reads as TGTGCCTGGAGTGTAACAGTTAACACTGAAGCTTTCTTT.

This rearrangement joins TRBV27 to TRBJ1-5; 10 nucleotides line up with TRBD1. The V segment lost 6 bases and the J segment 6 bases; nucleotides outside the gene matches: 2. This CDR3 has 13 residues. Looked up from germline, CDR1 is MNHEY and CDR2 is SMNVEV (reference sequence). The CDR3 reads CASSWDRGQPQHF. CDR3 bases: TGTGCCAGCAGCTGGGACAGGGGTCAGCCCCAGCATTTT.

The chain uses TRBV4-1 and TRBJ1-1; TRBD1 matches at 7 bases. There are 15 residues in the CDR3. Germline V gene data show CDR1 as MGHRA and CDR2 as YSYEKL. Trimming cost V 5 bases and J 6 bases; bases outside gene matches: 12. CDR3 protein: CASSLSGQVNPEAFF. For the CDR3, the DNA is TGCGCCAGCAGCTTAAGCGGACAGGTAAACCCTGAAGCTTTCTTT.

The chain joins TRBV5-4 to TRBJ1-1; D perhaps matches TRBD1 (5 bases). The CDR3 consists of 18 residues. The V and J ends lost 0 bases and 1 base respectively, with 19 bases between them. Germline assignment: CDR1 SGHNT and CDR2 YYREEE (reference sequence). This CDR3 reads CASSLVLYIGQGNTEAFF. The CDR3 bases are TGTGCCAGCAGCTTGGTACTCTACATCGGGCAGGGGAACACTGAAGCTTTCTTT. Looking up the rest from reference TRBV5-4 and TRBJ1-1 gives the full variable domain: ETGVTQSPTHLIKTRGQQVTLRCSSQSGHNTVSWYQQALGQGPQFIFQYYREEENGRGNFPPRFSGLQFPNYSSELNVNALELDDSALYLCASSLVLYIGQGNTEAFFGQGTRLTVV.

The genes are TRBV10-3 and TRBJ2-3, with 7 bases lining up with TRBD2. Germline CDR1 ENHRY, CDR2 SYGVKD. The CDR3 covers 14 residues. The V segment lost 7 bases and the J segment 2 bases; nucleotides outside the gene matches: 6. CDR3 residues: CAIMGGSITDTQYF. The CDR3 nucleotides read TGTGCCATCATGGGGGGGAGTATCACAGATACGCAGTATTTT.

The J gene is TRBJ2-7, the V gene TRBV4-3, with D possibly matching TRBD2 (6 bases). V lost 0 bases and J lost 3, with 12 bases in between. CDR1 LGHNA and CDR2 YSLEER come from the germline V gene. The CDR3 has 15 residues. CDR3 bases: TGCGCCAGCAGCCAAGATGGAGCGGGTTACTACGAGCAGTACTTC. Translation gives CASSQDGAGYYEQYF.

V is TRBV13 and J is TRBJ1-1; 7 bases are shared with TRBD1. V gave up 6 bases and J gave up 1 base; unmatched junction bases: 11. CDR1 is PRHDT and CDR2 is FYEKMQ in the germline V gene (reference sequence). This CDR3 has 16 residues. CDR3: CASSFTGVRRNTEAFF. The CDR3 region has the DNA TGTGCCAGCAGTTTTACAGGGGTTCGAAGGAACACTGAAGCTTTCTTT.

The V call is TRBV10-3, the J call TRBJ1-1; the D gene is possibly TRBD1 (5 bases). The ends were cut back, 10 bases at V and 0 bases at J, with 12 bases in the middle. This CDR3 has 13 amino acids. Per the germline V gene, CDR1 is ENHRY and CDR2 is SYGVKD. This chain's CDR3 is CATSQALNTEAFF. In nucleotides, the CDR3 is TGTGCCACCTCACAGGCTTTGAACACTGAAGCTTTCTTT.

J is TRBJ2-5 and V is TRBV9, with unresolved D. Germline CDR1 SGDLS, CDR2 YYNGEE. Trimming took off 0 bases at V and 0 bases at J, with 9 bases between the two ends. The CDR3 length is 15 residues. The CDR3 region is CASSVAGLNQETQYF. The CDR3 region has the DNA TGTGCCAGCAGCGTAGCTGGGCTTAACCAAGAGACCCAGTACTTC.

The rearrangement links TRBV5-5 to TRBJ1-1, with 9 bases lining up with TRBD1. The CDR3 covers 15 residues. J lost 2 bases, V lost 4 bases, and 6 bases had no gene match. Germline V gives CDR1 SGHKS, CDR2 YYEKEE (reference sequence). For the CDR3, the DNA is TGTGCCAGCAGCCGCCAGACAGGGGGTAACACTGAAGCTTTCTTT. Amino acids: CASSRQTGGNTEAFF.